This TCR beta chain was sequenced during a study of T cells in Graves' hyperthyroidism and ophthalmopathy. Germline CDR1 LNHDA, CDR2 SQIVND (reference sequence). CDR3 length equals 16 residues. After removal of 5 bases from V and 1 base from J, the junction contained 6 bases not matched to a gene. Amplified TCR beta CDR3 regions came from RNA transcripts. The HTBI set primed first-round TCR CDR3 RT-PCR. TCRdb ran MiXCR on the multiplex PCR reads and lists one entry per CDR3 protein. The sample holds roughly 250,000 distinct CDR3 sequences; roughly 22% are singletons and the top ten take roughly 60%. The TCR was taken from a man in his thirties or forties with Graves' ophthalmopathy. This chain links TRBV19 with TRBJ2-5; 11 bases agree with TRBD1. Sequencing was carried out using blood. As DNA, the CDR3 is TGTGCCAGTAGTTCTGGACAGGGGGCGAGCCAAGAGACCCAGTACTTC. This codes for CASSSGQGASQETQYF.